The subject of this entry is one T cell receptor (beta chain). The data are from a study of blood T cell repertoires in COVID-19. Here immunoSEQ multiplex PCR was the method, and the copy in TCRdb shows in-frame clones only, minus some. The table has 74,000 or so clones, roughly nine tenths seen once. The sequenced sample was peripheral blood. The receptor was isolated from a man in his forties or fifties with active COVID-19.

The CDR3 DNA reads TGTGCCAGCAGTTTCCGCGGGGGGGCGAACACCGGGGAGCTGTTTTTT. Its protein product is CASSFRGGANTGELFF. V gene TRBV11-2 combines with J gene TRBJ2-2, with 9 bases matching TRBD2. Trimming cost V 6 bases and J 0 bases; bases outside gene matches: 5. The germline V gene encodes CDR1 SGHAT and CDR2 FQNNGV. This CDR3 spans 16 amino acids.